This T cell receptor (beta chain) was identified in a study of blood T cells in healthy people across ages. Study at large: Roughly one uniquely barcoded beta molecule per two T cells was captured. Study-level points and caveats: From one million sequenced T cells, diversity estimates were lower bounds.

The CDR3 loop spans 14 amino acids. The V gene lost 5 bases and the J gene lost 1 base, with 12 bases spanning the gap. Germline CDR1 MDHEN, CDR2 SYDVKM. This clonotype appeared once. Antigen: not known. A J-beta primer mix and a sample-barcoded 5' primer were used in a second PCR of about 7 to 12 cycles. Using its own MiXCR run on the 5' RACE reads, TCRdb lists one record per CDR3 protein. This table has 720,000 or so distinct CDR3 sequences, approximately 40% appearing once. The chain couples TRBV28 to TRBJ2-7; no firm D call. The sequence was obtained from a man older than 75 in good health. Sample: blood. The CDR3 coding sequence is TGTGCCAGCAGTGCTGTGGGCGTATCCTACGAGCAGTACTTC. It codes for CASSAVGVSYEQYF.